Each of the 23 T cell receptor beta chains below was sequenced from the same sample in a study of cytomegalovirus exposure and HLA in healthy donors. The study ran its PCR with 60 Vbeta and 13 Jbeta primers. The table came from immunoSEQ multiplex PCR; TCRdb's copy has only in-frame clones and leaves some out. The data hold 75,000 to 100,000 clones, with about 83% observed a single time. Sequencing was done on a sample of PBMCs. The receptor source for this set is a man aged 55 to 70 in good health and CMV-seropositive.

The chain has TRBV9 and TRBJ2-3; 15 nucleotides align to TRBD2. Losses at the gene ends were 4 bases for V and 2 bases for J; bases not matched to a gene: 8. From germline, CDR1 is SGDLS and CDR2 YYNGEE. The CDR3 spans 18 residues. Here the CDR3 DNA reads TGTGCCAGCAGCCTATTGGGACTAGCGGGGGGATTCACAGATACGCAGTATTTT. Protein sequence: CASSLLGLAGGFTDTQYF.

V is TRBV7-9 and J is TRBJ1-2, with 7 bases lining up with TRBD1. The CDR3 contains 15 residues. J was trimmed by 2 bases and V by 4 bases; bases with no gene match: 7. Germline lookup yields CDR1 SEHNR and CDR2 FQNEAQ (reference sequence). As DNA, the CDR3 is TGTGCCAGCAGCTACGGACAGGCTAAAAACTATGGCTACACCTTC. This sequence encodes CASSYGQAKNYGYTF.

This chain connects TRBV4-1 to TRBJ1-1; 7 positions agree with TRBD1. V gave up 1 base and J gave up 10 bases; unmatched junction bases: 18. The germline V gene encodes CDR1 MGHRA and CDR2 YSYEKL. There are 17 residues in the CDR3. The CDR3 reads CASSQAKGVKKRGPAFF. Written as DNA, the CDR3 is TGCGCCAGCAGCCAAGCAAAGGGGGTCAAAAAGAGGGGGCCAGCTTTCTTT.

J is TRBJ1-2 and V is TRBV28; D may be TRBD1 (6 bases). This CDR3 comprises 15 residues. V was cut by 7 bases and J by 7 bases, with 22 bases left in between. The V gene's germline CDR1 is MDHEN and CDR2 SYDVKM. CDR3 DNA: TGTGCCAGCACCCTAGGGGGGGGCTGGGGGGGTGGCTACACCTTC. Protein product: CASTLGGGWGGGYTF.

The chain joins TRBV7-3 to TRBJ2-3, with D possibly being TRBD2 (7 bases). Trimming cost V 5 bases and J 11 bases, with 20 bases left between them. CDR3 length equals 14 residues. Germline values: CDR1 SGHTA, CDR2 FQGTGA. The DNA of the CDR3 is TGTGCCAGCAGCGACCAGCCGTGGGGGGGCGAGCAGTATTTT. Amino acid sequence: CASSDQPWGGEQYF. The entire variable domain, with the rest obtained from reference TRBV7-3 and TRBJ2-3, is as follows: GAGVSQTPSNKVTEKGKYVELRCDPISGHTALYWYRQSLGQGPEFLIYFQGTGAADDSGLPNDRFFAVRPEGSVSTLKIQRTERGDSAVYLCASSDQPWGGEQYFGPGTRLTVL.

The CDR3 DNA reads as TGTGCCAGCAGCGCACCCGACAGGGGCCGGGCTTCACCCCTCCACTTT. Translation: CASSAPDRGRASPLHF. V and J are TRBV7-2 and TRBJ1-6; 8 positions agree with TRBD1. CDR1 is SGHTA, CDR2 FQGNSA, per germline. The CDR3 consists of 16 residues. V shed 5 bases, J shed 9 bases, and the junction held 12 bases outside the gene matches.

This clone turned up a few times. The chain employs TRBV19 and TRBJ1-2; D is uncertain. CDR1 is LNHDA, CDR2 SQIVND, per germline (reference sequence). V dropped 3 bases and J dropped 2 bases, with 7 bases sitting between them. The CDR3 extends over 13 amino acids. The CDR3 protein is CASSIHGNYGYTF. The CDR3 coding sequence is TGTGCCAGTAGTATTCACGGGAACTATGGCTACACCTTC. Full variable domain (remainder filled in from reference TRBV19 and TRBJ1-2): DGGITQSPKYLFRKEGQNVTLSCEQNLNHDAMYWYRQDPGQGLRLIYYSQIVNDFQKGDIAEGYSVSREKKESFPLTVTSAQKNPTAFYLCASSIHGNYGYTFGSGTRLTVV.

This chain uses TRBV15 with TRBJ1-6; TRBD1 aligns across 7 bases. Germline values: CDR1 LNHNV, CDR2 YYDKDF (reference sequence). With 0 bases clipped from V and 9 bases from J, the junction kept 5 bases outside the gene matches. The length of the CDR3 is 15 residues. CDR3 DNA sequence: TGTGCCACCAGCAGAGAAAGACAGGGTACTTCACCCCTCCACTTT. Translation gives CATSRERQGTSPLHF.

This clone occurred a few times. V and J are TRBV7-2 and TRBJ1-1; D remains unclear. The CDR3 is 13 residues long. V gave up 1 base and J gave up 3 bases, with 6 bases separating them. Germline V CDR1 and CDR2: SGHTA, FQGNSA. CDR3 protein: CASSLGGDTEAFF. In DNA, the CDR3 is TGTGCCAGCAGCTTAGGGGGAGACACTGAAGCTTTCTTT.

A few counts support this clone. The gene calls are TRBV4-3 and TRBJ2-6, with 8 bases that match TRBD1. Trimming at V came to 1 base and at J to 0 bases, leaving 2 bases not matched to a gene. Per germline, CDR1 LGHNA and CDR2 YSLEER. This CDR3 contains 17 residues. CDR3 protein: CASSQGTGHSGANVLTF. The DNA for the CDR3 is TGCGCCAGCAGCCAAGGGACAGGGCACTCTGGGGCCAACGTCCTGACTTTC.

The CDR3 bases are TGTGCCAGCAGTTCGCGCGGGGGCTTTGGGGCCAACGTCCTGACTTTC. Translating it yields CASSSRGGFGANVLTF. The V and J genes are TRBV5-6 and TRBJ2-6; the D gene is possibly TRBD2 (7 bases). The CDR3 has 16 amino acids. V was clipped by 5 bases and J by 3 bases, with 15 bases between them. Germline lookup yields CDR1 SGHDT and CDR2 YYEEEE.

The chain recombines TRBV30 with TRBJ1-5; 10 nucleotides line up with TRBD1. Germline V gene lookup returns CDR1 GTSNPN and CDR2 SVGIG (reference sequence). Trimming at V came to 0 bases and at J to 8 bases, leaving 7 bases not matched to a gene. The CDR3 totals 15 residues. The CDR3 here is CAWSVPGTGVKPQHF. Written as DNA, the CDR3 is TGTGCCTGGAGTGTACCAGGGACAGGGGTGAAGCCCCAGCATTTT.

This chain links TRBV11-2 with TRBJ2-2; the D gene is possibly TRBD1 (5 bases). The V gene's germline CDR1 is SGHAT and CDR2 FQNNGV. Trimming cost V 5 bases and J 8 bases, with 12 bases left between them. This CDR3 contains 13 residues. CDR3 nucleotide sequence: TGTGCCAGCAGCGCAGGGTTAACAGGGGAGCTGTTTTTT. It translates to CASSAGLTGELFF.

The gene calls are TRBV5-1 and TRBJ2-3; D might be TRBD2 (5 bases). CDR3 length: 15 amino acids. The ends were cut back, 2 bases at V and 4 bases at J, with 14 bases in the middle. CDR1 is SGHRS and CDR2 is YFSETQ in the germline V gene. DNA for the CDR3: TGCGCCAGCAGCTTATCGTTCGGGGTCGCAGATACGCAGTATTTT. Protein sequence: CASSLSFGVADTQYF.

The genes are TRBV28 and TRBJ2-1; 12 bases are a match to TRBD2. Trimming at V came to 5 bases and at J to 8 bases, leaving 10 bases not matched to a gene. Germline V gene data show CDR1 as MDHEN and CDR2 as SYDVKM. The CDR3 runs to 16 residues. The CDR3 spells CASSRGLAGGRYEQFF. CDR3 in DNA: TGTGCCAGCAGTCGCGGTCTAGCGGGGGGGCGGTATGAGCAGTTCTTC.

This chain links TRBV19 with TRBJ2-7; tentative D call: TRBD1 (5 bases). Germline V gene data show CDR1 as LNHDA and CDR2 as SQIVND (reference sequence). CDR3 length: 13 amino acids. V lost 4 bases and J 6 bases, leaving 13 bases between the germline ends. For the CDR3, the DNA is TGTGCCAGTAGTACCACTCCCAGGGTCGAGCAGTACTTC. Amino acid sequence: CASSTTPRVEQYF. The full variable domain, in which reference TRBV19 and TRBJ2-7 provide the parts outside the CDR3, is DGGITQSPKYLFRKEGQNVTLSCEQNLNHDAMYWYRQDPGQGLRLIYYSQIVNDFQKGDIAEGYSVSREKKESFPLTVTSAQKNPTAFYLCASSTTPRVEQYFGPGTRLTVT.

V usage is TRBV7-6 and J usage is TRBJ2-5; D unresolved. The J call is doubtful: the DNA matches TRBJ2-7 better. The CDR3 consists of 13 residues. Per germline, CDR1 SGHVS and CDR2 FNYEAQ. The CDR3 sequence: CASSPTLGNEQYF. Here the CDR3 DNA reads TGTGCCAGCAGCCCTACCCTGGGCAACGAGCAGTACTTC.

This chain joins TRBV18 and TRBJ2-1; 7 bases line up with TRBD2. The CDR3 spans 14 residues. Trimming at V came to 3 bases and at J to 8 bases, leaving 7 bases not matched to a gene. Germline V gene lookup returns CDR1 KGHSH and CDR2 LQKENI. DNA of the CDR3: TGTGCCAGCTCACCTTGGGACTACGGCGATGAGCAGTTCTTC. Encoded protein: CASSPWDYGDEQFF.

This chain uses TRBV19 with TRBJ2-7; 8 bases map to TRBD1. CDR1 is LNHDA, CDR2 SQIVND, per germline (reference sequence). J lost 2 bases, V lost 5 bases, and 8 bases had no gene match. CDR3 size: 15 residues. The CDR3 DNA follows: TGTGCCAGTAGTCCGAGGACAGGGATTCCCTACGAGCAGTACTTC. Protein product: CASSPRTGIPYEQYF.

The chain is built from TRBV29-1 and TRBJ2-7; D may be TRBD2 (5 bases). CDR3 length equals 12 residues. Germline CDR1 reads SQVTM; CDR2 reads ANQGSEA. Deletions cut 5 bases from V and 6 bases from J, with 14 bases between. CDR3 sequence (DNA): TGCAGCGTTAGGGCCGGGGTAATCGAGCAGTACTTC. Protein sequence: CSVRAGVIEQYF.

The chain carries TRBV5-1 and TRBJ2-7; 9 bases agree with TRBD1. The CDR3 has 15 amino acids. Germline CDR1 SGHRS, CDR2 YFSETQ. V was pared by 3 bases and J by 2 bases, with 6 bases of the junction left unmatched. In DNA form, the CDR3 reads TGCGCCAGCAGCTACGGACAGGGGAACACCTACGAGCAGTACTTC. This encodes CASSYGQGNTYEQYF.

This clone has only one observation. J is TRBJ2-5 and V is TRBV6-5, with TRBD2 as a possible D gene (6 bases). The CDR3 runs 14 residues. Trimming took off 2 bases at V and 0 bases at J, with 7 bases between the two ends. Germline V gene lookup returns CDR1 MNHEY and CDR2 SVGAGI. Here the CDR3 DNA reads TGTGCCAGCAGTTACGGAGGGGACCAAGAGACCCAGTACTTC. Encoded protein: CASSYGGDQETQYF.

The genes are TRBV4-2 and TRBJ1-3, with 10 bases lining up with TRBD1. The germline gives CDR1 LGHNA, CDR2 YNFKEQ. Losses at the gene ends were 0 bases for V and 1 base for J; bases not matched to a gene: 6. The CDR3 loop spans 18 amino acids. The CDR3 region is CASSQDLWTGGSGNTIYF. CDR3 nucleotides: TGTGCCAGCAGCCAAGATTTGTGGACAGGGGGTTCTGGAAACACCATATATTTT.